This T cell receptor (beta chain) was captured in a study of human T cells and chemical hapten exposure. Indicated time point: patch test 1, 2 weeks after DPC sensitization. Specified treatment: therapeutic diphenylcyclopropenone sensitization with weekly scalp DPC. Concerning this clonotype itself: Antigen specificity is unknown.

Trimming took 2 bases from V and 11 from J, leaving 13 bases between them. CDR1 is ENHRY and CDR2 is SYGVKD in the germline V gene. The CDR3 spans 12 residues. The library put unique molecular identifiers onto individual cDNA molecules. TCRdb re-derived calls from the RACE reads in MiXCR, one entry per CDR3 protein. This sample has approximately 110,000 distinct CDR3 sequences, with 11% found just once. Study results and limitations: Alopecia affecting every donor means their immune response may not match healthy people's.

This sample comprised whole blood, obtained in connection with sensitization to the hapten diphenylcyclopropenone (DPC). This clonotype originated in a woman aged 40 to 50 with alopecia areata. Some clones in this sample may be carry-over from other donors' samples. This chain joins TRBV10-3 and TRBJ2-7; D is undetermined. For the CDR3, the DNA is TGTGCCATCAGTGAGCTTCAGGAGAAGGAGTACTTC. This encodes CAISELQEKEYF.